Below are 2 T cell receptor beta chains sequenced from a single sample in a study of shared clonotypes between healthy human individuals. Libraries were prepared by immunoSEQ multiplex PCR; TCRdb keeps only in-frame clonotypes and omits some of them. The table has 2.5 million or so clones, around 94% seen once; the top ten hold 0.14%. Material for sequencing was naive CD4+ T cells sorted from blood. Noted subset: CD45RA+ positively selected. Receptor source: a man younger than 35 in good health.

The rearrangement joins TRBV5-5 to TRBJ2-7, with 10 bases identical to TRBD2. Germline trimming cut 0 bases from V and 5 bases from J; bases unmatched to any gene: 2. Germline values: CDR1 SGHKS, CDR2 YYEKEE (reference sequence). There are 14 residues in the CDR3. The CDR3 DNA is TGTGCCAGCAGCTTGGAACTAGCGGGACACGAGCAGTACTTC. As protein: CASSLELAGHEQYF. The whole variable domain, filled in from reference TRBV5-5 and TRBJ2-7, reads DAGVTQSPTHLIKTRGQQVTLRCSPISGHKSVSWYQQVLGQGPQFIFQYYEKEERGRGNFPDRFSARQFPNYSSELNVNALLLGDSALYLCASSLELAGHEQYFGPGTRLTVT.

The gene calls are TRBV11-2 and TRBJ1-5, with 7 bases aligning to TRBD1. J gave up 3 bases and V 4 bases, and 3 bases lay outside the gene matches. The CDR3 has 14 residues. Per germline, CDR1 SGHAT and CDR2 FQNNGV. This chain's CDR3 is CASSSGQINQPQHF. CDR3 in DNA: TGTGCCAGCAGCTCGGGACAGATCAATCAGCCCCAGCATTTT.